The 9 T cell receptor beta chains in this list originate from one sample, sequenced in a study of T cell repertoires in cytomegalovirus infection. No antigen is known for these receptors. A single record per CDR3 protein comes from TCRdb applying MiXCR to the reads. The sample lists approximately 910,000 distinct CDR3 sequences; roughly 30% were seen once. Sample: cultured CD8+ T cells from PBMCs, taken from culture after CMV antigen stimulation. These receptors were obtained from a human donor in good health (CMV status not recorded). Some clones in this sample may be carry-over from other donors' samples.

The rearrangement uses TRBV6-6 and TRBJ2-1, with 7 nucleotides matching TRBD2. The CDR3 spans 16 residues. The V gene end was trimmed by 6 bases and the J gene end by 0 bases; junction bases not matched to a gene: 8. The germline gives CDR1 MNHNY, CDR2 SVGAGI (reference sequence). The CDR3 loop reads CASSLREESSYNEQFF. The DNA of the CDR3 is TGTGCCAGCAGCCTACGGGAGGAAAGCTCCTACAATGAGCAGTTCTTC.

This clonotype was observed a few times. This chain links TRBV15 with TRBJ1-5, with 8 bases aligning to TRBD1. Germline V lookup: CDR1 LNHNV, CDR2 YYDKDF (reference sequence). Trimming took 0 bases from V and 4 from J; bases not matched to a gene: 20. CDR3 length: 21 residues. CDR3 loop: CATSRDRGYRGDSNRNQPQHF. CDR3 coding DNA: TGTGCCACCAGCAGAGATCGGGGATACAGGGGGGACTCCAACAGGAATCAGCCCCAGCATTTT.

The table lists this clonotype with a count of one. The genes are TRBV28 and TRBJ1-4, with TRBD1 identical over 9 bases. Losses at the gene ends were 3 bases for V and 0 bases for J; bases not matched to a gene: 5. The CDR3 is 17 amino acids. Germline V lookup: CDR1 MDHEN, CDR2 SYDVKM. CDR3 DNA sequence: TGTGCCAGCAGTTTCTGGACAGGGGCTGCAACTAATGAAAAACTGTTTTTT. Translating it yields CASSFWTGAATNEKLFF.

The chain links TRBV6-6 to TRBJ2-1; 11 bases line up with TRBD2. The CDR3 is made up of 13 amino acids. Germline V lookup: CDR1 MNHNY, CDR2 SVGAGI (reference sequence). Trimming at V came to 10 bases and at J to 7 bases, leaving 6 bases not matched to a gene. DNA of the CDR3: TGTGCCACCGATAGCGGGGGGGCGAATGAGCAGTTCTTC. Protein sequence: CATDSGGANEQFF.

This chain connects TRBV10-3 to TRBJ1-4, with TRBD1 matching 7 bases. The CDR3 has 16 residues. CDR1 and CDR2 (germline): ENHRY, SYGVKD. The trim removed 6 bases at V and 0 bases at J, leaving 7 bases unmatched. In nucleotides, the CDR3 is TGTGCCATCAGGGAGGGGGACAGAGCAACTAATGAAAAACTGTTTTTT. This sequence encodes CAIREGDRATNEKLFF.

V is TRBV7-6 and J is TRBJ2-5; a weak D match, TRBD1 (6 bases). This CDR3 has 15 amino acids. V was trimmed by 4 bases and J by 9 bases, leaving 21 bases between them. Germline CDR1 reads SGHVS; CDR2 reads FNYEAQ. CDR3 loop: CASSSIQGPEVAQYF. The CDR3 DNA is TGTGCCAGCAGCTCAATACAGGGCCCCGAAGTGGCCCAGTACTTC.

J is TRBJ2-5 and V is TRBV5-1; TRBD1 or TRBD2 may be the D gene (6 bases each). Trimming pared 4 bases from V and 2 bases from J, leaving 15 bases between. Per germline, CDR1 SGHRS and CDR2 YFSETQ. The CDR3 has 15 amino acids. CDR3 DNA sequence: TGCGCCAGCAGCGGATCTGGGGGGCGGCAAGAGACCCAGTACTTC. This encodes CASSGSGGRQETQYF.

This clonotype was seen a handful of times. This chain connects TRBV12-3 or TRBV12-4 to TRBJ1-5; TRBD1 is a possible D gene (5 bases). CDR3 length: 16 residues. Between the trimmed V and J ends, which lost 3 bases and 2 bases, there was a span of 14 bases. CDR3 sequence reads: CASSFGREVGNQPQHF. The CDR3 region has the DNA TGTGCCAGCAGTTTCGGCAGGGAAGTAGGCAATCAGCCCCAGCATTTT.

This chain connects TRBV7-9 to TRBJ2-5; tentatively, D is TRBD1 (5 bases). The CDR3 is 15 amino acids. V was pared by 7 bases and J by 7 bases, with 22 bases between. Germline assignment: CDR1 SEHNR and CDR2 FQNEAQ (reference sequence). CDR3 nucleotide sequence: TGTGCCAGCAACCCCCCGGAAGGGCCTCAGGGGACCCAGTACTTC. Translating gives CASNPPEGPQGTQYF.